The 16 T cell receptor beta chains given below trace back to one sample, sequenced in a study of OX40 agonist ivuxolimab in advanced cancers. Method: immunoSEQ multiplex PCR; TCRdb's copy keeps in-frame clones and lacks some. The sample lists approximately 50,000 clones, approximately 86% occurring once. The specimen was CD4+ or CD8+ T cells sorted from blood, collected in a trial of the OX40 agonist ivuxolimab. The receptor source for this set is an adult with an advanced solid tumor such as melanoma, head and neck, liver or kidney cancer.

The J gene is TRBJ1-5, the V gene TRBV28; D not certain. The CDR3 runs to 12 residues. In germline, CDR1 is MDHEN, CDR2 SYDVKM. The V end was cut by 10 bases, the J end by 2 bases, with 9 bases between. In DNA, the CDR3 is TGTGCCAACTCAGACGGCAATCAGCCCCAGCATTTT. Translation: CANSDGNQPQHF.

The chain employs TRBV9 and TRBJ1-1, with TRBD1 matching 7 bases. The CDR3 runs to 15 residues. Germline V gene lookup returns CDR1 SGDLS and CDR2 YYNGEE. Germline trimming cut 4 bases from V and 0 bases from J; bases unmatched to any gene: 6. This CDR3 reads CASSWGDSMNTEAFF. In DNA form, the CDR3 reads TGTGCCAGCAGCTGGGGGGACAGCATGAACACTGAAGCTTTCTTT.

The chain's CDR3 is CASTYTGTAGEPQHF. The CDR3 DNA reads TGCGCCAGCACCTACACGGGGACGGCGGGTGAGCCCCAGCATTTT. This rearrangement joins TRBV5-1 to TRBJ1-5, with D perhaps TRBD1 (5 bases). Germline V gene data show CDR1 as SGHRS and CDR2 as YFSETQ. The ends were cut back, 6 bases at V and 8 bases at J, with 21 bases in the middle. This CDR3 has 15 residues.

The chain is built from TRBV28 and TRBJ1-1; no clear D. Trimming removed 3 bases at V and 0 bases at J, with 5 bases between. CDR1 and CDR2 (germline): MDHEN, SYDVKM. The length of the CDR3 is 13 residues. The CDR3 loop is CASSFLLNTEAFF. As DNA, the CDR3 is TGTGCCAGCAGTTTCCTCCTGAACACTGAAGCTTTCTTT.

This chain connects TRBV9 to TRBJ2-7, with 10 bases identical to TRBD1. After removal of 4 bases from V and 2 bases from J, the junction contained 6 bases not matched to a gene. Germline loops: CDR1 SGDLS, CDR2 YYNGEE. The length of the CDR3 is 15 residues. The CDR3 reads CASSISGTGAYEQYF. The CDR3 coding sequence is TGTGCCAGCAGCATATCCGGGACAGGGGCCTACGAGCAGTACTTC.

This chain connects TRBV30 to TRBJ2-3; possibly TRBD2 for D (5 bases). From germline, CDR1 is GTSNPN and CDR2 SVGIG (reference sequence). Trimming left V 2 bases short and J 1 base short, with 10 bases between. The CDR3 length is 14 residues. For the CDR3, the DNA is TGTGCCTGGAGTTTTGCGCGGGGCACAGATACGCAGTATTTT. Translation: CAWSFARGTDTQYF.

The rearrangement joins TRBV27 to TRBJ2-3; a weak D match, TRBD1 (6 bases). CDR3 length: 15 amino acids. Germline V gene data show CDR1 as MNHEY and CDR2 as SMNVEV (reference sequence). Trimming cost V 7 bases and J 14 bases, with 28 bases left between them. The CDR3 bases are TGTGCCAGCAAAACAAAAAACCAGGACAGATCGACGTTGTATTTT. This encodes CASKTKNQDRSTLYF.

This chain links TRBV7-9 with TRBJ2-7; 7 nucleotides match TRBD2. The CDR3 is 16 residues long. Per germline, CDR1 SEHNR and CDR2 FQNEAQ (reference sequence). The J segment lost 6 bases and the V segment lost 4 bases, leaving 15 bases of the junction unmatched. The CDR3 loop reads CASSSGHGGSGSEQYF. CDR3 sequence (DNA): TGTGCCAGCAGCTCCGGACATGGCGGGAGCGGCAGCGAGCAGTACTTC.

The DNA of the CDR3 is TGTGCCAGCAGCGATCCCGGGACCCCCGGTTCCGCAGATACGCAGTATTTT. This gives the protein CASSDPGTPGSADTQYF. The chain carries TRBV2 and TRBJ2-3; the D gene could be TRBD1 or TRBD2 (5 bases each). This CDR3 comprises 17 residues. In germline, CDR1 is SNHLY, CDR2 FYNNEI. Trimming left V 6 bases short and J 4 bases short, with 23 bases between.

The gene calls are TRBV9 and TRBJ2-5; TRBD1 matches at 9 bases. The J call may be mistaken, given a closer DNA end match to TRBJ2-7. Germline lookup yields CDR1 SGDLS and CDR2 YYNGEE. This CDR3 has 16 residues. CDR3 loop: CASSSKGQGPSYEQYF. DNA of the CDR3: TGTGCCAGCAGCTCAAAAGGACAGGGGCCTTCCTACGAGCAGTACTTC.

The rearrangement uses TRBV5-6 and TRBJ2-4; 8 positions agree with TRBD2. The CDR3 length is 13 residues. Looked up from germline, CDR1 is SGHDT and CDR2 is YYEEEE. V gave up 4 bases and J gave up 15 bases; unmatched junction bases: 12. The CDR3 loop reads CASSLYLGGARYF. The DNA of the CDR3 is TGTGCCAGCAGCCTCTACCTCGGGGGGGCTAGGTACTTC.

CDR3 region: CASSRMLGEIPTDTQYF. The DNA for the CDR3 is TGCGCCAGCAGCCGAATGTTGGGGGAGATCCCCACAGATACGCAGTATTTT. The chain recombines TRBV5-1 with TRBJ2-3, with D perhaps given as TRBD1 or TRBD2 (5 bases each). V lost 4 bases and J lost 2, with 20 bases in between. This CDR3 has 17 amino acids. The germline gives CDR1 SGHRS, CDR2 YFSETQ.

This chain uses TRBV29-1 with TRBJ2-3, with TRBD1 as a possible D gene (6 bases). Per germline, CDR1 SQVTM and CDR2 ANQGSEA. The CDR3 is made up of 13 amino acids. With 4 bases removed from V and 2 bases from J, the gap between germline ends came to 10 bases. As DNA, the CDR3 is TGCAGCGTTGGTGGACAGTCCACAGATACGCAGTATTTT. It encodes CSVGGQSTDTQYF.

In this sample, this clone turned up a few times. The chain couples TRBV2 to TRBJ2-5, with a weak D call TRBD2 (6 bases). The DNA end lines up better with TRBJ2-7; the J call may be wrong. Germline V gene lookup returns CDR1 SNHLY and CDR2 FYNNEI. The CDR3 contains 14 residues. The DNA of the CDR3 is TGTGCCAGCAGTGCCGTAGGCGGGGTTCTCGAGCAGTACTTC. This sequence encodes CASSAVGGVLEQYF.

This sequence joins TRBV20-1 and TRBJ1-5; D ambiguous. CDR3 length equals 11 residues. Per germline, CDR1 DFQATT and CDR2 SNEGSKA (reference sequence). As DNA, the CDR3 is TGCAGAGAGGTACTGAATCAGCCCCAGCATTTT. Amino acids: CREVLNQPQHF.

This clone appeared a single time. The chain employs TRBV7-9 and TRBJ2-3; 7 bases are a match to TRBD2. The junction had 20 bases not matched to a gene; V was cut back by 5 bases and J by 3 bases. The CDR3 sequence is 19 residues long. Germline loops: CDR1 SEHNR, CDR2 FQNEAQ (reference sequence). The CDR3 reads CASSPRMGWGGEFTDTQYF. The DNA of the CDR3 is TGTGCCAGCAGCCCCCGCATGGGCTGGGGAGGGGAATTTACAGATACGCAGTATTTT.